A selection of T cell receptor beta chains follows, all from one sample in a study of cytotoxic CD8 clonotypes in ibrutinib-treated CLL. The data were produced by immunoSEQ multiplex PCR, yet TCRdb's version contains in-frame clones alone and is incomplete. This table holds about 330,000 clones, about 61% found once. The material sequenced was PBMCs, taken after 36 months of ibrutinib treatment. The receptors were gathered from a human donor with chronic lymphocytic leukemia. Both conserved end residues are part of each CDR3. The D gene is left open where the match is weak. Clone size is given for some rows only: seen once, a few or many times, or a class if the clone is expanded.

>NA|NA|TRBJ2-5|12|TRBV5-1
CASSLLSQTQYF
TGCGCCAGCAGCCTACTATCCCAGACCCAGTACTTC
>NA|NA|TRBJ2-7|13|TRBV27
CASRGTLGYEQYF
TGTGCCAGCCGCGGCACCCTCGGATACGAGCAGTACTTC
>few|TRBD1|TRBJ2-7|15|TRBV2
CASSEAGDRDYEQYF
TGTGCCAGCAGTGAAGCTGGGGACAGGGACTACGAGCAGTACTTC
>few|NA|TRBJ2-7|15|TRBV7-6
CASSLARDMAYEQYF
TGTGCCAGCAGCTTAGCGCGGGACATGGCTTACGAGCAGTACTTC
>NA|NA|TRBJ2-7|14|TRBV27
CASSSAGDAYEQYF
TGTGCCAGCAGTTCTGCAGGGGATGCCTACGAGCAGTACTTC
>few|NA|TRBJ1-2|16|TRBV6-1
CASSEALGPANYGYTF
TGTGCCAGCAGTGAAGCGCTTGGACCGGCTAACTATGGCTACACCTTC
>NA|NA|TRBJ1-5|14|TRBV7-6
CASSLSQFNQPQHF
TGTGCCAGCAGCTTGTCGCAGTTCAATCAGCCCCAGCATTTT
>NA|NA|TRBJ2-7|14|TRBV15
CATSKRGVPYEQYF
TGTGCCACCAGTAAAAGGGGGGTCCCCTACGAGCAGTACTTC
>few|TRBD1|TRBJ1-2|15|TRBV9
CASSVELDREDGYTF
TGTGCCAGCAGCGTAGAATTAGACAGGGAGGATGGCTACACCTTC
>NA|TRBD2|TRBJ2-5|14|TRBV6-5
CASGRTSAEETQYF
TGTGCCAGCGGGCGAACTAGCGCGGAAGAGACCCAGTACTTC
>NA|NA|TRBJ1-1|15|TRBV10-3
CAISEQPGMNTEAFF
TGTGCCATCAGTGAACAGCCGGGGATGAACACTGAAGCTTTCTTT
>once|TRBD1|TRBJ1-2|13|TRBV29-1
CSVYRGDGYGYTF
TGCAGCGTTTACAGGGGCGATGGTTATGGCTACACCTTC
>NA|TRBD2|TRBJ2-3|16|TRBV5-6
CASSPRTSASTDTQYF
TGTGCCAGCAGCCCCCGTACTAGCGCAAGCACAGATACGCAGTATTTT
>NA|NA|TRBJ1-1|15|TRBV15
CATSTAGWVNTEAFF
TGTGCCACCAGCACTGCAGGGTGGGTGAACACTGAAGCTTTCTTT
>NA|NA|TRBJ2-7|14|TRBV28
CASRRKGTSYEQYF
TGTGCCAGCAGACGCAAGGGGACGTCCTACGAGCAGTACTTC
>few|NA|TRBJ1-3|15|TRBV4-1
CASSQRTSSGNTIYF
TGCGCCAGCAGCCAACGGACCAGCTCTGGAAACACCATATATTTT
>few|NA|TRBJ1-6|13|TRBV6-5
CASSWYRDSPLHF
TGTGCCAGCAGTTGGTACAGGGATTCACCCCTCCACTTT
>NA|NA|TRBJ2-3|13|TRBV7-9
CASSPLSVDTQYF
TGTGCCAGCAGCCCTCTTAGCGTCGATACGCAGTATTTT
>NA|NA|TRBJ2-7|15|TRBV9
CASSVGGPSPYEQYF
TGTGCCAGCAGCGTAGGGGGCCCGTCACCGTACGAGCAGTACTTC
>few|NA|TRBJ1-2|14|TRBV2
CASTPGRTNYGYTF
TGTGCCAGCACCCCGGGACGGACAAACTATGGCTACACCTTC
>few|NA|TRBJ2-7|14|TRBV9
CASSVADGSYEQYF
TGTGCCAGCAGCGTAGCGGACGGCTCCTACGAGCAGTACTTC
>NA|NA|TRBJ2-7|14|TRBV19
CASSSRGTYYEQYF
TGTGCCAGTAGTAGCCGGGGCACCTACTACGAGCAGTACTTC
>NA|NA|TRBJ2-5|13|TRBV15
CATSSRGGETQYF
TGTGCCACCAGCAGTAGAGGGGGGGAGACCCAGTACTTC
>NA|TRBD2|TRBJ2-1|15|TRBV9
CASSVSGLAGDEQFF
TGTGCCAGCAGCGTCTCTGGACTAGCGGGAGACGAGCAGTTCTTC
>NA|NA|TRBJ2-2|15|TRBV7-3
CASSLTLGVPGELFF
TGTGCCAGCAGCTTAACGTTGGGGGTTCCCGGGGAGCTGTTTTTT
>NA|NA|TRBJ2-5|12|TRBV2
CASSLEGETQYF
TGTGCCAGCAGCTTAGAGGGGGAGACCCAGTACTTC
>NA|NA|TRBJ2-7|13|TRBV6-5
CASRPTDPYEQYF
TGTGCCAGCAGGCCGACAGATCCCTACGAGCAGTACTTC
>NA|NA|TRBJ2-5|15|TRBV5-1
CASSSSWGGRETQYF
TGCGCCAGCAGCTCCAGCTGGGGGGGCCGGGAGACCCAGTACTTC
>NA|NA|TRBJ2-2|13|TRBV6-5
CASSRWSTGELFF
TGTGCCAGCAGCCGTTGGTCCACCGGGGAGCTGTTTTTT
>NA|TRBD1|TRBJ2-7|14|TRBV5-1
CASSSVQGAYEQYF
TGCGCCAGCAGCTCAGTACAGGGGGCCTACGAGCAGTACTTC
>once|NA|TRBJ1-3|15|TRBV7-3
CASSLTGTSGNTIYF
TGTGCCAGCAGCTTAACCGGGACCTCTGGAAACACCATATATTTT
>NA|TRBD2|TRBJ2-1|18|TRBV5-1
CASSLGHPGLALHNEQFF
TGCGCCAGCAGCTTGGGGCATCCGGGACTAGCATTACACAATGAGCAGTTCTTC
>NA|TRBD1|TRBJ2-7|14|TRBV23-1
CASTPGQSLNEQYF
TGCGCCAGCACGCCGGGACAGTCGTTAAACGAGCAGTACTTC
>NA|NA|TRBJ1-2|12|TRBV7-2
CASSLDADGYTF
TGTGCCAGCAGCTTAGACGCGGACGGCTACACCTTC
>NA|TRBD2|TRBJ2-3|16|TRBV5-1
CASSWTSGSPPDTQYF
TGCGCCAGCAGCTGGACTAGCGGGAGCCCCCCAGATACGCAGTATTTT
>NA|TRBD2|TRBJ2-5|18|TRBV7-8
CASSFARSVGTSGILQYF
TGTGCCAGCAGCTTCGCGCGGTCGGTCGGGACTAGCGGGATCCTTCAGTACTTC
>NA|NA|TRBJ1-1|14|TRBV7-2
CASSLAKETTEAFF
TGTGCCAGCAGCTTAGCCAAGGAGACCACTGAAGCTTTCTTT
>NA|TRBD1|TRBJ2-5|15|TRBV6-6
CASSYGGQGTETQYF
TGTGCCAGCAGTTACGGGGGACAGGGAACCGAGACCCAGTACTTC
>NA|NA|TRBJ2-1|14|TRBV4-1
CASSQGGAGDEQFF
TGCGCCAGCAGCCAAGGAGGGGCGGGCGATGAGCAGTTCTTC
>NA|NA|TRBJ1-5|14|TRBV5-6
CASSLADKDQPQHF
TGTGCCAGCAGCTTGGCGGACAAAGATCAGCCCCAGCATTTT
>NA|TRBD1|TRBJ2-5|14|TRBV6-6
CASSRGQGIETQYF
TGTGCCAGCAGCCGGGGACAGGGGATAGAGACCCAGTACTTC
>few|TRBD2|TRBJ2-2|17|TRBV7-6
CASSFTSGGLVSGELFF
TGTGCCAGCAGCTTTACATCTGGGGGACTAGTCTCCGGGGAGCTGTTTTTT
>NA|NA|TRBJ1-1|13|TRBV10-3
CAITRAPNTEAFF
TGTGCCATCACTAGGGCTCCGAACACTGAAGCTTTCTTT
>NA|TRBD1|TRBJ2-2|15|TRBV5-1
CASSFGTVNTGELFF
TGCGCCAGCAGCTTTGGGACAGTGAACACCGGGGAGCTGTTTTTT
>NA|NA|TRBJ1-2|18|TRBV28
CASSWTQVKRVGDYGYTF
TGTGCCAGCAGTTGGACTCAAGTCAAAAGGGTCGGGGACTATGGCTACACCTTC
>NA|NA|TRBJ2-3|15|TRBV5-1
CASSRQVPSTDTQYF
TGCGCCAGCAGCAGGCAGGTACCTAGCACAGATACGCAGTATTTT
>NA|TRBD2|TRBJ2-3|15|TRBV27
CASSQGLGVADTQYF
TGTGCCAGCAGTCAGGGACTAGGTGTAGCAGATACGCAGTATTTT
>NA|NA|TRBJ2-3|15|TRBV7-9
CASSLVGLQRDTQYF
TGTGCCAGCAGCTTAGTGGGCCTGCAAAGGGATACGCAGTATTTT
>NA|NA|TRBJ2-1|10|TRBV29-1
CSPTPFEQFF
TGCAGCCCCACCCCGTTTGAGCAGTTCTTC
>NA|NA|TRBJ2-3|11|TRBV28
CASSYVHTQYF
TGTGCCAGCAGTTACGTACACACGCAGTATTTT
>few|NA|TRBJ2-2|15|TRBV7-2
CASSLGVFRPGELFF
TGTGCCAGCAGCTTAGGGGTTTTTCGGCCCGGGGAGCTGTTTTTT
>NA|NA|TRBJ1-5|18|TRBV7-8
CASSLVGHISYSNQPQHF
TGTGCCAGCAGCTTAGTTGGACATATTTCGTATAGCAATCAGCCCCAGCATTTT
>NA|TRBD1|TRBJ1-5|14|TRBV28
CASSPEQGYQPQHF
TGTGCCAGCAGCCCTGAACAGGGGTATCAGCCCCAGCATTTT
>NA|TRBD1|TRBJ1-1|13|TRBV2
CASSADRDTEAFF
TGTGCCAGCAGTGCCGACAGGGACACTGAAGCTTTCTTT
>NA|NA|TRBJ2-7|15|TRBV27
CASSITQGLSYEQYF
TGTGCCAGCAGTATCACACAAGGATTATCCTACGAGCAGTACTTC